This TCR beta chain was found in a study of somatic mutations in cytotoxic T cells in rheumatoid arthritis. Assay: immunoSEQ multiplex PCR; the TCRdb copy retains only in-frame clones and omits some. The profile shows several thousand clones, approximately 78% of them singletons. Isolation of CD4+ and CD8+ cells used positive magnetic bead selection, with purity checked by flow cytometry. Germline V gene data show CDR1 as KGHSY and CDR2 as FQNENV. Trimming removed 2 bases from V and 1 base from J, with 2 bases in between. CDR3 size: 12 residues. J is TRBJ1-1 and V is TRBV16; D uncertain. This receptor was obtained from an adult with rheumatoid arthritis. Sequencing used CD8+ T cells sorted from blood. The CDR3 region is CASSQENTEAFF. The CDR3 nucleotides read TGTGCCAGCAGCCAAGAGAACACTGAAGCTTTCTTT.